The clone carrying this T cell receptor (beta chain) was seen once. Its antigen is not known. This specimen belongs to a study of shared clonotypes between healthy human individuals. Only in-frame clones appear in the TCRdb table, and some are missing; sequencing was by immunoSEQ multiplex PCR. The data contain 850,000 to 1,200,000 clones, 70% to 80% of them seen just once; the ten biggest clones take up about 1.5%. V lost 3 bases and J 4 bases, leaving 10 bases between the germline ends. Germline values: CDR1 MNHNS, CDR2 SASEGT. This CDR3 has 13 amino acids. Donors were healthy HIV-negative adults without recently reported acute infections or vaccinations. Findings of the study overall: Some naive CD4 clonotypes, roughly 4.8%, turned up in common across several donors. Non-shared clonotypes displayed generation probabilities falling below those of clonotypes present in all four donors.

Sequencing was carried out using memory CD4+ T cells sorted from blood. Subset specified: CD45RA-negative fraction. This TCR was recovered from a man between 18 and 29 years old in good health. This chain links TRBV6-1 with TRBJ2-7; possibly TRBD1 for D (6 bases). The CDR3 sequence is CASSEVGAYEQYF. The CDR3 DNA reads as TGTGCCAGCAGTGAGGTGGGGGCGTACGAGCAGTACTTC.